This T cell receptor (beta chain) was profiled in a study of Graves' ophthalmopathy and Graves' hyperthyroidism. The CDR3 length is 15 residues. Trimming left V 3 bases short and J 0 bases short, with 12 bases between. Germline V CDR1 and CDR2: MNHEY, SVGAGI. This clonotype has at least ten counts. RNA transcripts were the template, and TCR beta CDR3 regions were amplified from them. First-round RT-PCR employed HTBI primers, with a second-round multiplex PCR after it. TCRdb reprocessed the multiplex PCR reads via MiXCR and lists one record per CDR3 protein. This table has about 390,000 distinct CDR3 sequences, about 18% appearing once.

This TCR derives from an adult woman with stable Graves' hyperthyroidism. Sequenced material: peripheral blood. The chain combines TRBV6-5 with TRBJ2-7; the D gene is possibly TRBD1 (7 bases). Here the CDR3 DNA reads TGTGCCAGCAGTTATCAGGGGGGTAGCTCCTACGAGCAGTACTTC. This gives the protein CASSYQGGSSYEQYF.